These 32 T cell receptor beta chains were all obtained from the same sample, sequenced in a study of cytomegalovirus exposure and HLA in healthy donors. The PCR used 60 Vbeta and 13 Jbeta primers. Assay: immunoSEQ multiplex PCR; the TCRdb copy retains only in-frame clones and omits some. The table has under 150,000 clones, 75% to 85% seen once. Sequencing was carried out using PBMCs. Receptors were obtained from a man between 18 and 29 years old in good health and CMV-seronegative.

This clone was recorded a few times. The V gene is TRBV9, the J gene TRBJ2-1; perhaps TRBD1 as D (5 bases). CDR1 and CDR2 from the germline V gene are SGDLS and YYNGEE. CDR3 length: 13 amino acids. Trimming pared 4 bases from V and 10 bases from J, leaving 15 bases between. The CDR3 reads CASSIDGAGEQFF. The CDR3 DNA sequence: TGTGCCAGCAGCATCGATGGGGCAGGGGAGCAGTTCTTC.

The CDR3 DNA sequence: TGTGCCAGCAGTTCCAAAACGGCGACTAGCGGAGGTAGCTCCTACGAGCAGTACTTC. This translates into CASSSKTATSGGSSYEQYF. J is TRBJ2-5 and V is TRBV27; 9 bases align to TRBD2. Judging by the DNA end, TRBJ2-7 fits better; the J call may be wrong. Germline CDR1 reads MNHEY; CDR2 reads SMNVEV (reference sequence). There are 19 residues in the CDR3.

This clone has a single count. This chain links TRBV28 with TRBJ2-7; D might be TRBD2 (6 bases). V dropped 3 bases and J dropped 7 bases, with 16 bases sitting between them. Germline V gene lookup returns CDR1 MDHEN and CDR2 SYDVKM. The CDR3 spans 14 residues. Here the CDR3 DNA reads TGTGCCAGCAGTTTTCCCGGGAGCGTTAGAGAGCAGTACTTC. Translation gives CASSFPGSVREQYF. Filled out from reference TRBV28 and TRBJ2-7, the complete variable domain reads DVKVTQSSRYLVKRTGEKVFLECVQDMDHENMFWYRQDPGLGLRLIYFSYDVKMKEKGDIPEGYSVSREKKERFSLILESASTNQTSMYLCASSFPGSVREQYFGPGTRLTVT.

This chain connects TRBV27 to TRBJ2-1, with D possibly being TRBD1 (6 bases). With 5 bases removed from V and 5 bases from J, the gap between germline ends came to 19 bases. Germline CDR1 reads MNHEY; CDR2 reads SMNVEV (reference sequence). The length of the CDR3 is 16 residues. CDR3 sequence (DNA): TGTGCCAGCAGTAGACCCGTTCCGGGACACAACAATGAGCAGTTCTTC. Its translation: CASSRPVPGHNNEQFF.

The rearrangement joins TRBV18 to TRBJ2-7, with D possibly matching TRBD1 (6 bases). In germline, CDR1 is KGHSH, CDR2 LQKENI. The CDR3 spans 15 residues. Trimming cost V 2 bases and J 2 bases, with 13 bases left between them. This chain's CDR3 is CASSPFGQPPYEQYF. CDR3 bases: TGTGCCAGCTCACCATTCGGACAGCCCCCCTACGAGCAGTACTTC.

The chain recombines TRBV7-3 with TRBJ2-2; TRBD2 aligns across 10 bases. The V segment lost 3 bases and the J segment 3 bases; nucleotides outside the gene matches: 4. This CDR3 contains 16 residues. From germline, CDR1 is SGHTA and CDR2 FQGTGA. The CDR3 reads CASSFRTSGHTGELFF. As DNA, the CDR3 is TGTGCCAGCAGCTTTAGGACTAGCGGCCACACCGGGGAGCTGTTTTTT.

The chain carries TRBV5-4 and TRBJ2-2, with TRBD2 identical over 13 bases. From germline, CDR1 is SGHNT and CDR2 YYREEE (reference sequence). Unmatched junction bases numbered 6, after V lost 4 bases and J lost 6 bases. The length of the CDR3 is 16 residues. The CDR3 is CASSGGLAGSAGELFF. CDR3 nucleotide sequence: TGTGCCAGCAGCGGGGGACTAGCGGGGTCAGCCGGGGAGCTGTTTTTT.

This chain links TRBV27 with TRBJ1-1; weak D call: TRBD1 (6 bases). The CDR3 runs 14 residues. Trimming removed 6 bases from V and 5 bases from J, with 16 bases in between. The germline gives CDR1 MNHEY, CDR2 SMNVEV (reference sequence). As DNA, the CDR3 is TGTGCCAGCAGCGTTTCACAGGGTTGGACTGAAGCTTTCTTT. Translated, it gives CASSVSQGWTEAFF.

This chain joins TRBV9 and TRBJ1-1; D may be TRBD1 (5 bases). Trimming shortened V by 0 bases and J by 4 bases, and 13 bases separated the two germline ends. This CDR3 is built from 15 residues. Germline V gene data show CDR1 as SGDLS and CDR2 as YYNGEE. CDR3 amino acids: CASSVVGPGVTEAFF. DNA of the CDR3: TGTGCCAGCAGCGTAGTGGGGCCAGGCGTCACTGAAGCTTTCTTT.

The chain uses TRBV19 and TRBJ2-1; a possible D gene is TRBD2 (6 bases). This CDR3 has 15 residues. Germline assignment: CDR1 LNHDA and CDR2 SQIVND (reference sequence). Trimming cost V 7 bases and J 4 bases, with 17 bases left between them. The CDR3, as DNA: TGTGCCAGTACGTACGCGGGATCGGGGTACAATGAGCAGTTCTTC. Translation gives CASTYAGSGYNEQFF.

This clone was detected a few times. The chain has TRBV6-1 and TRBJ1-5, with 8 bases identical to TRBD1. The J segment lost 7 bases and the V segment lost 6 bases, leaving 5 bases of the junction unmatched. Germline CDR1 and CDR2: MNHNS and SASEGT. The CDR3 contains 13 residues. DNA for the CDR3: TGTGCCAGCAGGACAGGGGTAGGACAGCCCCAGCATTTT. Residues: CASRTGVGQPQHF.

This sequence joins TRBV28 and TRBJ2-5, with a possible D match to TRBD1 (6 bases). Trimming took 8 bases from V and 2 from J, leaving 12 bases between them. This CDR3 is built from 13 residues. Germline CDR1 is MDHEN and CDR2 is SYDVKM. The CDR3 loop is CASQGGRQETQYF. DNA of the CDR3: TGTGCCAGCCAAGGGGGTCGGCAAGAGACCCAGTACTTC. The variable domain in full, with the rest retrieved from reference TRBV28 and TRBJ2-5, is DVKVTQSSRYLVKRTGEKVFLECVQDMDHENMFWYRQDPGLGLRLIYFSYDVKMKEKGDIPEGYSVSREKKERFSLILESASTNQTSMYLCASQGGRQETQYFGPGTRLLVL.

V and J are TRBV25-1 and TRBJ1-2; the D gene is possibly TRBD1 (5 bases). Between the trimmed V and J ends, which lost 1 base and 6 bases, there was a span of 9 bases. Germline loops: CDR1 MGHDK, CDR2 SYGVNS. The CDR3 totals 13 residues. The CDR3 loop reads CASSESRGNGYTF. Here the CDR3 DNA reads TGTGCCAGCAGTGAATCACGGGGGAATGGCTACACCTTC.

J is TRBJ2-3 and V is TRBV29-1; the D gene is possibly TRBD2 (6 bases). Germline CDR1 is SQVTM and CDR2 is ANQGSEA. V shed 0 bases and J shed 0 bases, with 19 bases lying between them. This CDR3 contains 18 residues. The chain's CDR3 is CSVEDSAPGLASTDTQYF. The CDR3 bases are TGCAGCGTTGAAGACTCAGCCCCGGGGCTAGCGAGCACAGATACGCAGTATTTT.

V usage is TRBV7-2 and J usage is TRBJ1-1; D is unresolved. The CDR3 sequence is 11 residues long. V was clipped by 2 bases and J by 11 bases, with 9 bases between them. Germline V gene data show CDR1 as SGHTA and CDR2 as FQGNSA. Here the CDR3 reads CASSLIRQAFF. The CDR3 DNA sequence: TGTGCCAGCAGCTTAATCCGTCAGGCTTTCTTT.

The sample holds one count of this clone. The chain combines TRBV6-5 with TRBJ2-7, with a weak D call TRBD2 (5 bases). Germline V gene data show CDR1 as MNHEY and CDR2 as SVGAGI. CDR3 length equals 12 residues. The V end lost 7 bases, the J end lost 7 bases, and 14 bases lay between the germline ends. As DNA, the CDR3 is TGTGCCAGCAAGGACTCGCTCCGAGAGCAGTACTTC. Translation gives CASKDSLREQYF.

The V gene is TRBV6-4, the J gene TRBJ1-1, with 9 bases lining up with TRBD1. CDR3 length: 15 residues. V shed 3 bases, J shed 1 base, and the junction held 3 bases outside the gene matches. Germline V gene sequence: CDR1 MRHNA, CDR2 SNTAGT. The CDR3 is CASSEEGQGNTEAFF. The CDR3 DNA is TGTGCCAGCAGTGAAGAGGGACAGGGGAACACTGAAGCTTTCTTT.

V gene TRBV19 combines with J gene TRBJ1-6; D is undetermined. This CDR3 is built from 14 residues. The germline gives CDR1 LNHDA, CDR2 SQIVND (reference sequence). V lost 5 bases, J lost 0 bases, and 5 bases lay in between. CDR3 protein: CASSPSSYNSPLHF. DNA of the CDR3: TGTGCCAGTAGTCCGAGCTCCTATAATTCACCCCTCCACTTT.

This chain connects TRBV11-2 to TRBJ2-7; a possible D gene is TRBD1 (6 bases). CDR1 and CDR2 (germline): SGHAT, FQNNGV. V was clipped by 5 bases and J by 4 bases, with 18 bases between them. The CDR3 has 15 residues. The CDR3 protein is CASSNRDGIFYEQYF. CDR3 nucleotides: TGTGCCAGCAGCAACAGGGACGGAATTTTTTACGAGCAGTACTTC.

This chain links TRBV2 with TRBJ2-7; D might be TRBD2 (6 bases). The CDR3 totals 11 residues. The germline V gene encodes CDR1 SNHLY and CDR2 FYNNEI. V lost 5 bases and J lost 7, with 9 bases in between. The DNA of the CDR3 is TGTGCCAGCAGTTGGCTAGCGGAGCAGTACGTC. It is translated as CASSWLAEQYV.

This chain connects TRBV7-6 to TRBJ2-7; 9 bases map to TRBD2. J gave up 1 base and V 5 bases, and 9 bases lay outside the gene matches. CDR1 and CDR2 from the germline V gene are SGHVS and FNYEAQ. The CDR3 runs to 16 residues. CDR3 bases: TGTGCCAGCAGCCTGGGGGGTAGCGGGGGTTCCTACGAGCAGTACGTC. Protein: CASSLGGSGGSYEQYV.

The chain combines TRBV10-1 with TRBJ2-1; weak D call: TRBD2 (7 bases). Looked up from germline, CDR1 is WNHNN and CDR2 is SYGVQD (reference sequence). V was clipped by 3 bases and J by 7 bases, with 22 bases between them. This CDR3 is built from 17 residues. The DNA for the CDR3 is TGCGCCAGCAGTGAAAGTCCCGGGGGGCCCTTAGAGAATGAGCAGTTCTTC. The encoded protein is CASSESPGGPLENEQFF.

The J gene is TRBJ2-3, the V gene TRBV5-1, with D tentatively TRBD2 (6 bases). V lost 2 bases, J lost 1 base, and 11 bases lay in between. The germline CDR1 and CDR2 sequences are SGHRS and YFSETQ. This CDR3 has 15 residues. CDR3 sequence: CASSLSGVGTDTQYF. CDR3 DNA sequence: TGCGCCAGCAGCTTATCGGGAGTGGGCACAGATACGCAGTATTTT. The variable domain in full, completed from reference TRBV5-1 and TRBJ2-3, reads KAGVTQTPRYLIKTRGQQVTLSCSPISGHRSVSWYQQTPGQGLQFLFEYFSETQRNKGNFPGRFSGRQFSNSRSEMNVSTLELGDSALYLCASSLSGVGTDTQYFGPGTRLTVL.

The rearrangement uses TRBV11-3 and TRBJ2-1; no definite D call. This CDR3 region has 13 residues. Germline values: CDR1 SGHNT, CDR2 YENEEA. Trimming took off 5 bases at V and 5 bases at J, with 10 bases between the two ends. CDR3 in amino acids: CASSPTLDNEQFF. CDR3 in DNA: TGTGCCAGCAGCCCCACATTGGACAATGAGCAGTTCTTC.

The chain employs TRBV11-2 and TRBJ2-5, with TRBD2 identical over 14 bases. Germline V CDR1 and CDR2: SGHAT, FQNNGV. This CDR3 region has 16 residues. The V and J ends lost 4 bases and 6 bases, in that order; junction bases with no gene match: 7. CDR3 region: CASSSPGLAGAQTQYF. CDR3 nucleotides: TGTGCCAGCAGCTCTCCGGGACTAGCGGGAGCACAGACCCAGTACTTC.

A few counts support this clone. The chain recombines TRBV6-5 with TRBJ1-1; TRBD1 agrees at 7 bases. Germline V gene lookup returns CDR1 MNHEY and CDR2 SVGAGI. The CDR3 sequence is 14 residues long. V was pared by 6 bases and J by 0 bases, with 4 bases of the junction left unmatched. CDR3 sequence (DNA): TGTGCCAGCAGCTGGGGACAGATGAACACTGAAGCTTTCTTT. This codes for CASSWGQMNTEAFF.

This rearrangement joins TRBV5-6 to TRBJ2-5; D unresolved. The end of the DNA fits TRBJ2-7 better, so the J call may be wrong. The CDR3 runs 12 residues. CDR1 and CDR2 from the germline V gene are SGHDT and YYEEEE. The CDR3 is CASSFEYYEQYF. The CDR3 coding sequence is TGTGCCAGCAGCTTTGAGTACTACGAGCAGTACTTC.

The count of this clone is one. This CDR3 is CASRYRDRVDTGELFF. CDR3 coding DNA: TGTGCCAGCAGGTACCGGGACAGGGTGGACACCGGGGAGCTGTTTTTT. The V gene is TRBV2, the J gene TRBJ2-2; TRBD1 aligns across 9 bases. V shed 6 bases, J shed 3 bases, and the junction held 8 bases outside the gene matches. This CDR3 comprises 16 residues. The germline V gene encodes CDR1 SNHLY and CDR2 FYNNEI.

This chain connects TRBV25-1 to TRBJ1-2; possible D gene TRBD1, 5 bases. The V end was cut by 2 bases, the J end by 2 bases, with 9 bases between. Looked up from germline, CDR1 is MGHDK and CDR2 is SYGVNS. The CDR3 is 14 residues long. CDR3 in DNA: TGTGCCAGCAGTGAAAAGGCAGGGAACTATGGCTACACCTTC. Translation: CASSEKAGNYGYTF.

This chain connects TRBV28 to TRBJ2-7; 11 positions agree with TRBD2. The CDR3 is 16 residues long. From germline, CDR1 is MDHEN and CDR2 SYDVKM. J was trimmed by 2 bases and V by 2 bases; bases with no gene match: 5. The CDR3 nucleotides are TGTGCCAGCAGTTTAAGTAGCGGGAGGGCCCCCTACGAGCAGTACTTC. It codes for CASSLSSGRAPYEQYF.

The chain carries TRBV5-6 and TRBJ2-1; TRBD1 matches at 9 bases. The germline V gene encodes CDR1 SGHDT and CDR2 YYEEEE. The V and J ends lost 4 bases and 10 bases, in that order; junction bases with no gene match: 9. The CDR3 sequence is 14 residues long. Written as DNA, the CDR3 is TGTGCCAGCAGCCCGACCGGGACAGGGAGCGAGCAGTTCTTC. Protein sequence: CASSPTGTGSEQFF.

In its sample, this clone was seen a few times. The CDR3 spells CASSLGDRGLGAFF. The CDR3, as DNA: TGCGCCAGCAGCTTGGGGGACAGAGGACTCGGAGCTTTCTTT. The rearrangement joins TRBV5-1 to TRBJ1-1, with 7 positions matching TRBD1. There are 14 residues in the CDR3. Germline V gene lookup returns CDR1 SGHRS and CDR2 YFSETQ. J was trimmed by 10 bases and V by 0 bases; bases with no gene match: 9.